These 27 T cell receptor beta chains originate from one sample sequenced in a study of neurological immune-mediated disorders. TCRdb recomputed calls from the 5' RACE reads with MiXCR, one row per CDR3 protein. The table records 66,000 or so distinct CDR3 sequences, roughly 5% of them present only once. Sample: PBMCs. These receptors were taken from a young woman with multiple sclerosis.

This clonotype came up many times. The CDR3 DNA is TGTGCCAGCAGTTACTCCTTGTCGGGACGCATGAACACTGAAGCTTTCTTT. It yields the protein CASSYSLSGRMNTEAFF. This chain links TRBV6-2 or TRBV6-3 with TRBJ1-1; TRBD1 might be the D (5 bases). The CDR3 is made up of 17 amino acids. V was shortened by 0 bases and J by 0 bases, with 14 bases between the two germline ends. Germline CDR1 and CDR2: MNHEY and SVGEGT.

The sample holds a few counts of this clonotype. The chain combines TRBV18 with TRBJ1-2; D gene uncertain. Germline V gene sequence: CDR1 KGHSH, CDR2 LQKENI. The CDR3 length is 18 residues. Trimming took off 1 base at V and 3 bases at J, with 21 bases between the two ends. CDR3 amino acids: CASSPQGGATSGDYGYTF. The CDR3 DNA reads TGTGCCAGCTCACCACAGGGCGGCGCCACCAGTGGGGACTATGGCTACACCTTC.

This clonotype was seen many times. J is TRBJ2-2 and V is TRBV6-2 or TRBV6-3; perhaps TRBD2 as D (6 bases). This CDR3 is 16 amino acids long. V was clipped by 0 bases and J by 5 bases, with 13 bases between them. The germline V gene encodes CDR1 MNHEY and CDR2 SVGEGT. As DNA, the CDR3 is TGTGCCAGCAGTTACTCCTCGGGGGTACCTACCGGGGAGCTGTTTTTT. Its translation: CASSYSSGVPTGELFF.

CDR3 in amino acids: CASRDRGGTDTQYF. The CDR3 region has the DNA TGTGCCAGTAGAGACAGAGGGGGCACAGATACGCAGTATTTT. The chain combines TRBV19 with TRBJ2-3; the D call may be TRBD1 or TRBD2 (5 bases each). CDR3 length: 14 amino acids. Germline CDR1 and CDR2: LNHDA and SQIVND (reference sequence). V was cut by 6 bases and J by 1 base, with 11 bases left in between.

This clonotype was seen a few times. A much larger clone sits a single nucleotide away, making a read error possible. The chain combines TRBV10-1 with TRBJ1-1; D is unresolved. This CDR3 has 14 residues. Per the germline V gene, CDR1 is WNHNN and CDR2 is SYGVQD (reference sequence). Trimming shortened V by 3 bases and J by 4 bases, and 12 bases separated the two germline ends. For the CDR3, the DNA is TGCGCCAGCAGTGATTTCACCCTCAGCACTGAAGCTTTCTTT. Its protein product is CASSDFTLSTEAFF.

This clonotype came up many times. The rearrangement joins TRBV5-1 to TRBJ2-1; 9 bases line up with TRBD1. The CDR3 sequence is 15 residues long. Germline trimming cut 4 bases from V and 5 bases from J; bases unmatched to any gene: 7. CDR1 is SGHRS, CDR2 YFSETQ, per germline. The CDR3 DNA is TGCGCCAGCAGCCCAGGACAGGGGCCCCACAATGAGCAGTTCTTC. This sequence encodes CASSPGQGPHNEQFF.

This clonotype has at least ten counts. V usage is TRBV20-1 and J usage is TRBJ2-3, with D tentatively TRBD2 (6 bases). The CDR3 spans 14 residues. Germline CDR1 DFQATT, CDR2 SNEGSKA (reference sequence). Trimming cost V 7 bases and J 6 bases, with 20 bases left between them. This CDR3 reads CSEGGGLTGDTQYF. In DNA form, the CDR3 reads TGCAGTGAAGGAGGAGGGCTCACGGGGGATACGCAGTATTTT.

This clonotype was recorded many times. The chain joins TRBV15 to TRBJ2-5, with TRBD2 matching 8 bases. CDR3 length: 16 residues. The junction had 13 bases not matched to a gene; V was cut back by 3 bases and J by 7 bases. CDR1 and CDR2 (germline): LNHNV, YYDKDF (reference sequence). The CDR3 protein is CATSSFRGGPGGTQYF. The CDR3, as DNA: TGTGCCACCAGCAGTTTCCGCGGGGGGCCGGGGGGGACCCAGTACTTC.

This clonotype was counted a few times. The chain joins TRBV18 to TRBJ2-5; 8 bases map to TRBD2. The CDR3 totals 16 residues. V lost 5 bases to trimming and J lost 3 bases; unmatched junction nucleotides: 11. CDR1 and CDR2 from the germline V gene are KGHSH and LQKENI. The chain's CDR3 is CASSSRAAGVEETQYF. As DNA, the CDR3 is TGTGCCAGCTCATCCCGGGCAGCGGGGGTCGAAGAGACCCAGTACTTC. The full variable domain, in which reference TRBV18 and TRBJ2-5 provide the parts outside the CDR3, is NAGVMQNPRHLVRRRGQEARLRCSPMKGHSHVYWYRQLPEEGLKFMVYLQKENIIDESGMPKERFSAEFPKEGPSILRIQQVVRGDSAAYFCASSSRAAGVEETQYFGPGTRLLVL.

This clonotype was counted ten times or more. In DNA form, the CDR3 reads TGCAGTGCTAACCCGAGGGCAGGGGGCTACGAGACCCAGTACTTC. Protein sequence: CSANPRAGGYETQYF. The chain has TRBV20-1 and TRBJ2-5, with 8 bases that match TRBD1. The CDR3 contains 15 residues. The trim removed 4 bases at V and 5 bases at J, leaving 12 bases unmatched. CDR1 and CDR2 (germline): DFQATT, SNEGSKA (reference sequence).

Many counts were recorded for this clonotype. The chain has TRBV29-1 and TRBJ2-4; D is tentatively TRBD1 or TRBD2 (5 bases each). Germline CDR1 SQVTM, CDR2 ANQGSEA. The length of the CDR3 is 12 residues. The ends were cut back, 7 bases at V and 12 bases at J, with 19 bases in the middle. The CDR3 sequence is CSANTLGTRQYF. CDR3 in DNA: TGCAGCGCAAACACTTTGGGGACCCGTCAGTACTTC.

This clonotype has at least ten counts. The chain recombines TRBV7-8 with TRBJ1-5, with D uncertain. CDR1 and CDR2 (germline): SGHVS, FQNEAQ. V lost 5 bases and J lost 0, with 17 bases in between. The CDR3 extends over 17 amino acids. CDR3 sequence reads: CASSPRTPTYSNQPQHF. As DNA, the CDR3 is TGTGCCAGCAGCCCTAGGACGCCAACGTATAGCAATCAGCCCCAGCATTTT.

The chain links TRBV18 to TRBJ2-1; D is tentatively TRBD1 or TRBD2 (5 bases each). Germline CDR1 is KGHSH and CDR2 is LQKENI. Trimming stripped 0 bases from V and 3 bases from J, with 9 bases between. CDR3 length: 15 amino acids. The CDR3 here is CASSPPGVGYNEQFF. DNA of the CDR3: TGTGCCAGCTCACCACCGGGGGTAGGCTACAATGAGCAGTTCTTC. The full variable domain, with the rest looked up from reference TRBV18 and TRBJ2-1, is NAGVMQNPRHLVRRRGQEARLRCSPMKGHSHVYWYRQLPEEGLKFMVYLQKENIIDESGMPKERFSAEFPKEGPSILRIQQVVRGDSAAYFCASSPPGVGYNEQFFGPGTRLTVL.

The chain carries TRBV5-8 and TRBJ1-2; 9 bases agree with TRBD1. This CDR3 has 15 amino acids. The trim removed 4 bases at V and 7 bases at J, leaving 11 bases unmatched. CDR1 and CDR2 from the germline V gene are SGHTS and YDEGEE. The CDR3 loop is CASSPRHRGLVGYTF. The CDR3 DNA follows: TGTGCCAGCAGCCCCCGACACAGGGGGCTCGTTGGCTACACCTTC. Full variable domain (missing parts from reference TRBV5-8 and TRBJ1-2): EAGVTQSPTHLIKTRGQQATLRCSPISGHTSVYWYQQALGLGLQFLLWYDEGEERNRGNFPPRFSGRQFPNYSSELNVNALELEDSALYLCASSPRHRGLVGYTFGSGTRLTVV.

This clonotype showed up many times. J is TRBJ2-1 and V is TRBV5-5; the D gene is possibly TRBD2 (6 bases). Germline V gene sequence: CDR1 SGHKS, CDR2 YYEKEE (reference sequence). Trimming cost V 2 bases and J 4 bases, with 16 bases left between them. The length of the CDR3 is 16 residues. CDR3 in DNA: TGTGCCAGCAGCTTAAACGGGGACTTTGGGTACAATGAGCAGTTCTTC. Encoded protein: CASSLNGDFGYNEQFF.

This clonotype has a count of ten or more. The junction differs from germline at one of its ends, possibly a read error. V and J are TRBV3-1 and TRBJ1-6; D ambiguous. Germline lookup yields CDR1 LGHDT and CDR2 YNNKEL (reference sequence). The length of the CDR3 is 16 residues. The CDR3 loop reads CASSPHGIPGDSPLNF. CDR3 coding DNA: TGTGCCAGCAGCCCACACGGTATCCCGGGAGATTCACCCCTCAACTTT.

V usage is TRBV5-1 and J usage is TRBJ1-1; D gene uncertain. The V end was cut by 7 bases, the J end by 3 bases, with 13 bases between. This CDR3 is built from 13 residues. Germline V gene sequence: CDR1 SGHRS, CDR2 YFSETQ. The chain's CDR3 is CASGLGFDTEAFF. The CDR3 region has the DNA TGCGCCAGCGGCCTCGGGTTCGACACTGAAGCTTTCTTT.

At least ten counts were recorded for this clonotype. The chain uses TRBV6-6 and TRBJ2-7; D gene ambiguous. The V and J ends lost 6 bases and 2 bases respectively, with 8 bases between them. This CDR3 contains 12 residues. CDR1 MNHNY and CDR2 SVGAGI come from the germline V gene (reference sequence). The CDR3 is CASSPSTYEQYF. CDR3 bases: TGTGCCAGCAGCCCTAGTACCTACGAGCAGTACTTC.

This clonotype has a count of ten or more. V usage is TRBV5-6 and J usage is TRBJ1-3, with D unresolved. The V end lost 3 bases, the J end lost 8 bases, and 18 bases lay between the germline ends. From germline, CDR1 is SGHDT and CDR2 YYEEEE. The CDR3 consists of 15 residues. This CDR3 reads CASSSAWRVSHTIYF. The CDR3 nucleotides read TGTGCCAGCAGCTCGGCGTGGAGGGTCTCGCACACCATATATTTT.

This clonotype occurred many times. The chain recombines TRBV12-3 or TRBV12-4 with TRBJ2-5, with TRBD1 matching 8 bases. The CDR3 extends over 14 amino acids. The junction had 7 bases not matched to a gene; V was cut back by 6 bases and J by 4 bases. CDR3 region: CASRGTGGGETQYF. The CDR3 nucleotides read TGTGCCAGCAGAGGGACAGGAGGCGGAGAGACCCAGTACTTC.

The chain carries TRBV12-3 or TRBV12-4 and TRBJ2-7; tentative D call: TRBD2 (6 bases). The CDR3 consists of 14 residues. Trimming took 5 bases from V and 2 from J, leaving 13 bases between them. The CDR3 region is CASSRQEGTYEQYF. CDR3 DNA sequence: TGTGCCAGCAGTCGTCAGGAGGGCACCTACGAGCAGTACTTC.

Notes on this clonotype: Given a much more abundant clone one base away, this may be a read error. V gene TRBV10-3 combines with J gene TRBJ1-1; D gene unclear. CDR3 length: 13 residues. CDR1 is ENHRY, CDR2 SYGVKD, per germline. Trimming cost V 4 bases and J 6 bases, with 12 bases left between them. The CDR3 sequence: CAISAERVSEAFF. Written as DNA, the CDR3 is TGTGCCATCAGTGCGGAAAGGGTCTCTGAAGCTTTCTTT.

This clonotype was counted at least ten times. The chain combines TRBV20-1 with TRBJ1-6; a weak D match, TRBD1 (5 bases). The CDR3 extends over 13 amino acids. Per the germline V gene, CDR1 is DFQATT and CDR2 is SNEGSKA (reference sequence). Trimming removed 7 bases from V and 9 bases from J, with 16 bases in between. The CDR3 bases are TGCAGTGTTGTCCGGGTTACAGGTTCACCCCTCCACTTT. This codes for CSVVRVTGSPLHF.

This clonotype was recorded many times. The rearrangement links TRBV20-1 to TRBJ1-1; D not resolved. V lost 1 base and J 1 base, leaving 19 bases between the germline ends. The CDR3 is 17 residues long. Germline CDR1 and CDR2: DFQATT and SNEGSKA (reference sequence). In DNA form, the CDR3 reads TGCAGTGCTAGAGGTTTCCGGGAGGGTAGCTGGAACACTGAAGCTTTCTTT. As protein: CSARGFREGSWNTEAFF.

The sample holds many counts of this clonotype. The chain carries TRBV3-1 and TRBJ2-1; 10 bases are a match to TRBD2. The CDR3 spans 15 residues. Looked up from germline, CDR1 is LGHDT and CDR2 is YNNKEL (reference sequence). The junction had 8 bases not matched to a gene; V was cut back by 5 bases and J by 7 bases. CDR3 protein: CASSSSGGAKNEQFF. DNA for the CDR3: TGTGCCAGCAGCTCGAGCGGGGGGGCCAAGAATGAGCAGTTCTTC.

Ten or more counts support this clonotype. This chain uses TRBV20-1 with TRBJ1-1; possibly TRBD1 for D (5 bases). V gave up 3 bases and J gave up 4 bases, with 21 bases separating them. CDR3 size: 16 residues. From germline, CDR1 is DFQATT and CDR2 SNEGSKA (reference sequence). The CDR3 spells CSASLGGRRRSTEAFF. The CDR3 DNA reads TGCAGTGCTAGTCTGGGGGGACGACGGAGGAGCACTGAAGCTTTCTTT.

This clonotype was seen repeatedly, ten times or more. Mismatch with germline at one junction end may stem from a read error. For the CDR3, the DNA is TGTGCCAGCAGCTTGAGGGGCCCAGAGAATTCACCCCTCAACTTT. It translates to CASSLRGPENSPLNF. The chain uses TRBV5-5 and TRBJ1-6, with D possibly being TRBD1 (5 bases). Germline lookup yields CDR1 SGHKS and CDR2 YYEKEE (reference sequence). This CDR3 contains 15 residues.